The sequence of this T cell receptor beta chain was determined in a study of graft-versus-host responses after intestinal transplantation. As regards this clone: Its antigen is still unknown.

TCRdb keeps only in-frame clones here, not all; method: immunoSEQ multiplex PCR. Among tens of thousands of clones listed, nearly 90% were seen once. Trimming took 3 bases from V and 4 from J; bases not matched to a gene: 8. Germline V lookup: CDR1 SGDLS, CDR2 YYNGEE. This CDR3 region has 15 residues. The material was unstimulated CD8+ T cells sorted from spleen or lymph node cells, obtained before transplant. The chain has TRBV9 and TRBJ2-5; 8 bases fit TRBD2. The source of this sequence is a human donor who was the organ donor for an intestinal transplant. The CDR3 coding sequence is TGTGCCAGCAGCGCCAGCCGGGGGGGCGGAGAGACCCAGTACTTC. Its protein product is CASSASRGGGETQYF. The full variable domain, with the rest looked up from reference TRBV9 and TRBJ2-5, is DSGVTQTPKHLITATGQRVTLRCSPRSGDLSVYWYQQSLDQGLQFLIQYYNGEERAKGNILERFSAQQFPDLHSELNLSSLELGDSALYFCASSASRGGGETQYFGPGTRLLVL.